This T cell receptor beta chain was sequenced in a study of cytomegalovirus exposure and HLA in healthy donors. Study overall: About 85 million unique TCR sequences came from HLA-typed donors in an early release. The study, taken as a whole, reports: A few CMV-associated chains were confirmed in vitro to be specific for CMV antigens. In a later analysis, HLA-associated TCR beta chains were more clonally expanded than equally common others. Reports indicated that the classifier achieved high specificity and sensitivity in diagnosing cytomegalovirus status.

The table lists this clone with a count of one. Its antigen remains unknown. Primers included in the PCR were 60 Vbeta and 13 Jbeta primers. The assay was immunoSEQ multiplex PCR, and TCRdb's table has in-frame clones only and misses some. The sample records more than 200,000 clones, around 85% being singletons. V shed 7 bases, J shed 7 bases, and the junction held 11 bases outside the gene matches. CDR1 MNHEY and CDR2 SVGAGI come from the germline V gene. The CDR3 runs to 15 residues. This sequence joins TRBV6-5 and TRBJ2-1; 9 positions match TRBD2. The specimen sequenced was PBMCs. The receptor's source is a human donor in good health. This chain's CDR3 is CASNEGGRAPNEQFF. The DNA of the CDR3 is TGTGCCAGCAATGAGGGCGGGAGGGCCCCGAATGAGCAGTTCTTC.